This TCR beta chain originates from a study of shared clonotypes between healthy human individuals. Every subset had its genomic DNA shared out evenly among several immunoSEQ plates. Profiled with immunoSEQ multiplex PCR; TCRdb holds only in-frame clones, not every one. The sample has hundreds of thousands of clones, around 76% seen once; the top ten hold 12%. Only Caucasian adults living in Nashville, Tennessee served as donors. Trimming at V came to 3 bases and at J to 2 bases, leaving 5 bases not matched to a gene. Germline V CDR1 and CDR2: LGHNA, YSLEER. This CDR3 is built from 15 residues. This chain links TRBV4-3 with TRBJ2-7; the match to TRBD1 covers 9 bases. The source is a woman aged 40 to 50 in good health. Some clones in this sample may be carry-over from other donors' samples. The sample taken for sequencing was PBMCs. CDR3 in DNA: TGCGCCAGCAGCCAGGGGACAGGGACCACCTACGAGCAGTACTTC. Translated: CASSQGTGTTYEQYF.